This T cell receptor (beta chain) was sequenced for a study of T cell responses to AZD1222 COVID-19 vaccine. General study findings and limits: Sampled repertoires all dated from after the peak T cell response.

The assay was immunoSEQ multiplex PCR, and TCRdb's table has in-frame clones only and misses some. The sample has around 190,000 clones; approximately 94% are singletons. A word on this clone: As yet, its antigen is unknown.

The specimen was peripheral blood, collected 28 days after the second AZD1222 dose. The TCR sequence derives from an adult who received the AZD1222 COVID-19 vaccine.

The CDR3 spells CASSRTGIRNTEAFF. In DNA, the CDR3 is TGTGCCAGCAGCCGAACAGGGATTCGGAACACTGAAGCTTTCTTT. The rearrangement joins TRBV3-1 (or the pseudogene TRBV3-2) to TRBJ1-1; tentatively, D is TRBD1 (6 bases). Trimming took off 4 bases at V and 1 base at J, with 13 bases between the two ends. CDR1 is LGHDT, CDR2 YNNKEL, per germline (reference sequence). The CDR3 covers 15 residues.